This TCR beta chain derives from a study of Ad26.COV2.S vaccination and SARS-CoV-2 variants. Background on the study: The donor belonged to the COV1001 Ad26.COV2.S trial arm.

The data were produced by immunoSEQ multiplex PCR, yet TCRdb's version contains in-frame clones alone and is incomplete. The sample includes about 680,000 clones, more than 70% of them seen just once. Germline V gene lookup returns CDR1 MNHEY and CDR2 SMNVEV (reference sequence). Deletions cut 3 bases from V and 5 bases from J, with 13 bases between. The CDR3 length is 14 residues. The treatment here: roughly 19 received Ad26.COV2.S at low or high dose, single or two shots; five or six received placebo; per-sample allocation not given. Specimens were obtained on day 63 following the first vaccine or placebo injection.

The J gene is TRBJ1-2, the V gene TRBV27; possibly TRBD1 for D (5 bases). Sample: peripheral blood, taken in a trial of Ad26.COV2.S vaccine versus placebo. This receptor was obtained from a person between 18 and 59 years old who received the Ad26.COV2.S COVID-19 vaccine or a placebo. The CDR3 region has the DNA TGTGCCAGCAGTTTTGGGGGACGTGGGTATGGCTACACCTTC. Residues: CASSFGGRGYGYTF.